What follows are 15 T cell receptor beta chains derived from one specimen sequenced in a study of T cell responses to AZD1222 COVID-19 vaccine. Sequencing used immunoSEQ multiplex PCR; TCRdb keeps in-frame clones, though not all of them. The sample contains some 120,000 clones, over 75% of which appear only once. Sequenced here: peripheral blood, sampled on day 0 of AZD1222 vaccination. Receptors were obtained from an adult in good health.

The chain employs TRBV15 and TRBJ1-1; 7 nucleotides agree with TRBD1. This CDR3 contains 14 residues. CDR1 LNHNV and CDR2 YYDKDF come from the germline V gene (reference sequence). Trimming cost V 6 bases and J 4 bases; bases outside gene matches: 8. The CDR3 is CATREGGSSTEAFF. Written as DNA, the CDR3 is TGTGCCACCAGAGAAGGGGGCTCGAGCACTGAAGCTTTCTTT.

This clone has just one count. The rearrangement links TRBV25-1 to TRBJ1-1; D is unclear. This CDR3 contains 14 residues. Germline V gene lookup returns CDR1 MGHDK and CDR2 SYGVNS. Trimming stripped 4 bases from V and 1 base from J, with 10 bases between. The CDR3 spells CASSGPYTNTEAFF. As DNA, the CDR3 is TGTGCCAGCAGTGGACCCTATACGAACACTGAAGCTTTCTTT.

The gene calls are TRBV29-1 and TRBJ2-3; D remains unclear. The CDR3 runs 13 residues. V lost 7 bases, J lost 6 bases, and 17 bases lay in between. CDR1 is SQVTM and CDR2 is ANQGSEA in the germline V gene. The CDR3 reads CSATPLVGDTQYF. The CDR3 bases are TGCAGCGCTACCCCCCTGGTAGGGGATACGCAGTATTTT.

The rearrangement links TRBV7-9 to TRBJ1-1; D remains ambiguous. Germline V gene data show CDR1 as SEHNR and CDR2 as FQNEAQ (reference sequence). The CDR3 length is 15 residues. The V end lost 4 bases, the J end lost 1 base, and 13 bases lay between the germline ends. In DNA form, the CDR3 reads TGTGCCAGCAGCTCACTTGAGGGATCGAACACTGAAGCTTTCTTT. It is translated as CASSSLEGSNTEAFF.

The chain's CDR3 is CASSVGDRGTDTQYF. Here the CDR3 DNA reads TGTGCCAGCAGCGTGGGGGACAGGGGCACAGATACGCAGTATTTT. V gene TRBV7-9 combines with J gene TRBJ2-3; TRBD1 matches at 9 bases. With 5 bases clipped from V and 1 base from J, the junction kept 4 bases outside the gene matches. Looked up from germline, CDR1 is SEHNR and CDR2 is FQNEAQ (reference sequence). The CDR3 has 15 residues. Filled out from reference TRBV7-9 and TRBJ2-3, the complete variable domain reads DTGVSQNPRHKITKRGQNVTFRCDPISEHNRLYWYRQTLGQGPEFLTYFQNEAQLEKSRLLSDRFSAERPKGSFSTLEIQRTEQGDSAMYLCASSVGDRGTDTQYFGPGTRLTVL.

This clone is medium-sized within its sample. The chain employs TRBV19 and TRBJ1-4, with D possibly TRBD1 on 5 matching bases. Deletions cut 7 bases from V and 4 bases from J, with 13 bases between. Germline V gene sequence: CDR1 LNHDA, CDR2 SQIVND (reference sequence). This CDR3 is 14 amino acids long. The CDR3: CASTVGQGNEKLFF. The CDR3 DNA is TGTGCCAGTACAGTCGGGCAGGGTAATGAAAAACTGTTTTTT.

V usage is TRBV5-4 and J usage is TRBJ2-7, with D possibly called TRBD1 or TRBD2 (6 bases each). Between the trimmed V and J ends, which lost 0 bases and 4 bases, there was a span of 14 bases. CDR3 length equals 15 residues. Looked up from germline, CDR1 is SGHNT and CDR2 is YYREEE (reference sequence). In nucleotides, the CDR3 is TGTGCCAGCAGCTTGGCCCCAGGGGACTCTTACGAGCAGTACTTC. It encodes CASSLAPGDSYEQYF. Using reference TRBV5-4 and TRBJ2-7 for the parts outside the CDR3, the full variable domain is ETGVTQSPTHLIKTRGQQVTLRCSSQSGHNTVSWYQQALGQGPQFIFQYYREEENGRGNFPPRFSGLQFPNYSSELNVNALELDDSALYLCASSLAPGDSYEQYFGPGTRLTVT.

V is TRBV6-2 or TRBV6-3 and J is TRBJ1-5; a weak D match, TRBD1 (5 bases). The V gene lost 6 bases and the J gene lost 0 bases, with 12 bases spanning the gap. This CDR3 has 15 residues. CDR1 is MNHEY and CDR2 is SVGEGT in the germline V gene. The CDR3: CASSPRGLSNQPQHF. The CDR3 coding sequence is TGTGCCAGCAGCCCCCGGGGCCTTAGCAATCAGCCCCAGCATTTT.

This clone was detected only a few times. V and J are TRBV5-4 and TRBJ1-3, with D uncertain. The CDR3 runs 16 residues. V lost 4 bases to trimming and J lost 0 bases, with 14 bases between them. Looked up from germline, CDR1 is SGHNT and CDR2 is YYREEE (reference sequence). CDR3 coding DNA: TGTGCCAGCAGCCAAGGGTCCAAGGTCTCTGGAAACACCATATATTTT. It specifies CASSQGSKVSGNTIYF.

The rearrangement links TRBV6-5 to TRBJ1-2; maybe TRBD1 (5 bases). Trimming took off 7 bases at V and 5 bases at J, with 17 bases between the two ends. Germline values: CDR1 MNHEY, CDR2 SVGAGI. The CDR3 is 14 residues long. The CDR3 sequence is CASISSGREYGYTF. CDR3 nucleotide sequence: TGTGCCAGCATCTCCTCCGGCAGGGAATATGGCTACACCTTC.

The rearrangement joins TRBV10-3 to TRBJ2-2; 9 positions agree with TRBD2. Germline CDR1 reads ENHRY; CDR2 reads SYGVKD. The CDR3 is 15 amino acids. Trimming at V came to 5 bases and at J to 2 bases, leaving 3 bases not matched to a gene. The CDR3 DNA is TGTGCCATCAGTTCGACTAGCGGAAACACCGGGGAGCTGTTTTTT. Translation: CAISSTSGNTGELFF.

The chain has TRBV4-1 and TRBJ1-2; D gene ambiguous. The germline V gene encodes CDR1 MGHRA and CDR2 YSYEKL. The CDR3 runs to 13 residues. The V and J ends lost 1 base and 4 bases respectively, with 7 bases between them. Here the CDR3 DNA reads TGCGCCAGCAGCCAAGGAGAGGGCTATGGCTACACCTTC. Its translation is CASSQGEGYGYTF.

The chain links TRBV7-3 to TRBJ2-7; D gene uncertain. The V end was cut by 2 bases, the J end by 6 bases, with 14 bases between. The germline gives CDR1 SGHTA, CDR2 FQGTGA. The CDR3 has 14 amino acids. The CDR3, as DNA: TGTGCCAGCAGCTTATTGGGTAGCATCAGCGAGCAGTACTTC. It yields the protein CASSLLGSISEQYF.

This clone is a singleton in its sample. The V call is TRBV15, the J call TRBJ1-3; a weak D match, TRBD1 (6 bases). This CDR3 comprises 17 residues. Germline V gene sequence: CDR1 LNHNV, CDR2 YYDKDF (reference sequence). Between the trimmed V and J ends, which lost 1 base and 0 bases, there was a span of 13 bases. CDR3 residues: CATSRGAGVDSGNTIYF. The CDR3 coding sequence is TGTGCCACCAGCAGAGGGGCAGGGGTGGACTCTGGAAACACCATATATTTT.

J is TRBJ1-4 and V is TRBV5-1; 8 bases agree with TRBD1. The trim removed 2 bases at V and 3 bases at J, leaving 9 bases unmatched. The length of the CDR3 is 17 residues. Germline V CDR1 and CDR2: SGHRS, YFSETQ. CDR3 protein: CASSLSPGGASNEKLFF. Written as DNA, the CDR3 is TGCGCCAGCAGCTTATCTCCAGGGGGCGCATCTAATGAAAAACTGTTTTTT.